The 5 T cell receptor beta chains listed next were all sequenced from one sample in a study of T cell responses to AZD1222 COVID-19 vaccine. Some clones are missing from TCRdb's copy, which holds only in-frame ones; the method was immunoSEQ multiplex PCR. The sample contains roughly 160,000 clones, approximately 90% of which appear only once. Source: peripheral blood, taken on day 0 of MenACWY control vaccination. The receptors were gathered from an adult in good health.

The chain links TRBV6-5 to TRBJ1-6; D is uncertain. With 0 bases removed from V and 10 bases from J, the gap between germline ends came to 16 bases. Germline CDR1 and CDR2: MNHEY and SVGAGI. This CDR3 spans 16 amino acids. CDR3 DNA sequence: TGTGCCAGCAGTTACTCGGCGACCAGCCACGGGTCACCCCTCCACTTT. Translation gives CASSYSATSHGSPLHF.

This clone has just one count. The chain combines TRBV18 with TRBJ2-1; 7 bases line up with TRBD1. CDR3 length equals 14 residues. V dropped 6 bases and J dropped 6; count of bases not matched to a gene: 8. Germline V CDR1 and CDR2: KGHSH, LQKENI. The CDR3 DNA follows: TGTGCCAGCTCCACCGGGACAGTCTCCAATGAGCAGTTCTTC. This translates into CASSTGTVSNEQFF.

V and J are TRBV7-2 and TRBJ2-7, with 8 positions matching TRBD2. CDR1 SGHTA and CDR2 FQGNSA come from the germline V gene. This CDR3 has 16 amino acids. The trim removed 1 base at V and 1 base at J, leaving 6 bases unmatched. The CDR3 DNA is TGTGCCAGCAGCTTAGTAGCTAGCGGGTTATCCTACGAGCAGTACTTC. This gives the protein CASSLVASGLSYEQYF.

V and J are TRBV7-8 and TRBJ1-2; D call uncertain. V was pared by 4 bases and J by 7 bases, with 16 bases between. The germline gives CDR1 SGHVS, CDR2 FQNEAQ. CDR3 size: 14 residues. The CDR3 coding sequence is TGTGCCAGCAGCTCAATAGGCTACCGCGGTGGCTACACCTTC. This sequence encodes CASSSIGYRGGYTF.

The chain joins TRBV24-1 to TRBJ2-1, with D unresolved. Trimming stripped 6 bases from V and 1 base from J, with 12 bases between. Germline V lookup: CDR1 KGHDR, CDR2 SFDVKD. This CDR3 spans 15 amino acids. The CDR3 bases are TGTGCCACCAGTCGCGAGACACCTTCCTACAATGAGCAGTTCTTC. Protein: CATSRETPSYNEQFF.